The 27 T cell receptor beta chains listed next were all sequenced from one sample in a study of OX40 agonist ivuxolimab in advanced cancers. Assay used: immunoSEQ multiplex PCR; TCRdb lists only in-frame clones, some missing. The table shows about 98,000 clones, with 88% occurring only once. This sample comprised CD4+ or CD8+ T cells sorted from blood, obtained in a trial of the OX40 agonist ivuxolimab. These TCRs come from an adult with an advanced solid tumor such as melanoma, head and neck, liver or kidney cancer.

A single count supports this clone. The chain recombines TRBV11-2 with TRBJ2-1, with 8 bases matching TRBD1. The CDR3 is 12 amino acids. V gave up 6 bases and J gave up 10 bases; unmatched junction bases: 5. The germline V gene encodes CDR1 SGHAT and CDR2 FQNNGV. The CDR3 loop reads CASSSQGAEQFF. The CDR3 nucleotides are TGTGCCAGCAGTTCGCAGGGGGCCGAGCAGTTCTTC.

The sample holds one count of this clone. The CDR3 spells CASSWDRGYEQYV. The CDR3 DNA reads as TGCGCCAGCAGCTGGGACAGGGGTTACGAGCAGTACGTC. The genes are TRBV5-1 and TRBJ2-7, with TRBD1 matching 10 bases. Trimming cost V 3 bases and J 4 bases; bases outside gene matches: 1. The CDR3 is made up of 13 amino acids. Germline values: CDR1 SGHRS, CDR2 YFSETQ.

This chain joins TRBV10-3 and TRBJ1-5; a possible D gene is TRBD1 (5 bases). V gave up 10 bases and J gave up 3 bases, with 10 bases separating them. This CDR3 has 12 residues. The V gene's germline CDR1 is ENHRY and CDR2 SYGVKD. CDR3 sequence reads: CATRQSNQPQHF. The CDR3 nucleotides read TGTGCCACCCGACAGTCCAATCAGCCCCAGCATTTT.

The chain combines TRBV7-9 with TRBJ2-1; TRBD2 matches at 8 bases. V trimming: 1 base; J trimming: 8 bases; junction bases outside the gene matches: 7. Germline V lookup: CDR1 SEHNR, CDR2 FQNEAQ (reference sequence). The CDR3 extends over 15 amino acids. The CDR3 DNA reads TGTGCCAGCAGCTTAGTCGGGAGGGCCTTGGATGAGCAGTTCTTC. It codes for CASSLVGRALDEQFF.

The chain joins TRBV7-3 to TRBJ2-2, with D uncertain. This CDR3 spans 14 amino acids. The germline gives CDR1 SGHTA, CDR2 FQGTGA. Deletions cut 2 bases from V and 4 bases from J, with 8 bases between. The CDR3 sequence: CASSLVQLTGELFF. DNA of the CDR3: TGTGCCAGCAGCTTAGTCCAACTCACCGGGGAGCTGTTTTTT.

The rearrangement links TRBV4-1 to TRBJ1-2; 7 positions match TRBD1. J was trimmed by 8 bases and V by 3 bases; bases with no gene match: 9. This CDR3 has 14 amino acids. Looked up from germline, CDR1 is MGHRA and CDR2 is YSYEKL. This chain's CDR3 is CASSQGQSSRGYTF. The CDR3 DNA reads as TGCGCCAGCAGCCAGGGACAGTCGTCGCGGGGCTACACCTTC.

The chain links TRBV29-1 to TRBJ2-1; D possibly corresponds to TRBD2 (6 bases). Trimming took off 7 bases at V and 6 bases at J, with 25 bases between the two ends. This CDR3 spans 16 amino acids. Germline V gene sequence: CDR1 SQVTM, CDR2 ANQGSEA. The DNA for the CDR3 is TGCAGCGCCCTTACTGCGGGAAGGGACTTCTTCAATGAGCAGTTCTTC. It codes for CSALTAGRDFFNEQFF.

This rearrangement joins TRBV7-2 to TRBJ1-1; D gene uncertain. Germline CDR1 SGHTA, CDR2 FQGNSA. Trimming stripped 2 bases from V and 7 bases from J, with 5 bases between. This CDR3 spans 11 amino acids. The CDR3 DNA reads as TGTGCCAGCAGCTTATGGGGTGAAGCTTTCTTT. Translated: CASSLWGEAFF.

The genes are TRBV7-3 and TRBJ1-1, with 9 positions matching TRBD1. The V gene end was trimmed by 4 bases and the J gene end by 5 bases; junction bases not matched to a gene: 5. The germline V gene encodes CDR1 SGHTA and CDR2 FQGTGA. The CDR3 totals 14 residues. The CDR3 loop is CASSSQGAGTEAFF. The CDR3 DNA is TGTGCCAGCAGCTCACAGGGGGCAGGGACTGAAGCTTTCTTT.

The J gene is TRBJ2-1, the V gene TRBV29-1, with a weak D call TRBD1 (6 bases). Per germline, CDR1 SQVTM and CDR2 ANQGSEA. The CDR3 loop spans 11 amino acids. The ends were cut back, 4 bases at V and 9 bases at J, with 10 bases in the middle. As DNA, the CDR3 is TGCAGCGTTGGGACAGAGGGTGAGCAGTTCTTC. It codes for CSVGTEGEQFF.

The chain employs TRBV20-1 and TRBJ2-1; 8 bases align to TRBD2. CDR1 and CDR2 (germline): DFQATT, SNEGSKA (reference sequence). This CDR3 spans 11 amino acids. The V gene end was trimmed by 4 bases and the J gene end by 9 bases; junction bases not matched to a gene: 2. The CDR3 DNA follows: TGCAGTGCTAAAAGCGGGAGTGAGCAGTTCTTC. This gives the protein CSAKSGSEQFF.

The chain recombines TRBV10-1 with TRBJ2-1; D possibly matches TRBD1 or TRBD2 (5 bases each). CDR3 length equals 12 residues. V was cut by 8 bases and J by 7 bases, with 12 bases left in between. Germline V CDR1 and CDR2: WNHNN, SYGVQD (reference sequence). The CDR3 region has the DNA TGCGCCAGCGGCAGAGGGGAGAATGAGCAGTTCTTC. Translation gives CASGRGENEQFF.

This chain connects TRBV7-3 to TRBJ2-1; 14 bases match TRBD2. Germline loops: CDR1 SGHTA, CDR2 FQGTGA. Trimming removed 4 bases from V and 4 bases from J; junction bases left unmatched: 6. This CDR3 spans 17 amino acids. Here the CDR3 DNA reads TGTGCCAGCAGCTCGGCGGGGACTAGCGGGAGTTACAATGAGCAGTTCTTC. Translating it yields CASSSAGTSGSYNEQFF.

CDR3 DNA sequence: TGTGCCAGCAGTCTAGCGGGAGGTTCACCCTACGAGCAGTACTTC. This sequence encodes CASSLAGGSPYEQYF. The gene calls are TRBV6-5 and TRBJ2-7; 11 nucleotides agree with TRBD2. The junction had 5 bases not matched to a gene; V was cut back by 5 bases and J by 2 bases. The germline CDR1 and CDR2 sequences are MNHEY and SVGAGI. This CDR3 is built from 15 residues.

The chain joins TRBV4-1 to TRBJ2-1; TRBD1 is a possible D gene (6 bases). V was clipped by 4 bases and J by 4 bases, with 11 bases between them. This CDR3 has 14 residues. Germline V gene data show CDR1 as MGHRA and CDR2 as YSYEKL. This CDR3 is CASSPRQGYNEQFF. The CDR3 nucleotides are TGCGCCAGCAGCCCCCGGCAGGGGTACAATGAGCAGTTCTTC.

This sequence joins TRBV18 and TRBJ1-3; TRBD1 is a possible D gene (6 bases). CDR3 length: 15 residues. V was cut by 3 bases and J by 2 bases, with 11 bases left in between. The germline V gene has CDR1 KGHSH and CDR2 LQKENI. In DNA form, the CDR3 reads TGTGCCAGCTCACCCGGACAGACTACTGGAAACACCATATATTTT. Protein: CASSPGQTTGNTIYF.

The V and J genes are TRBV25-1 and TRBJ1-1; tentatively, D is TRBD1 (5 bases). V was cut by 8 bases and J by 5 bases, with 12 bases left in between. Germline V gives CDR1 MGHDK, CDR2 SYGVNS. This CDR3 comprises 12 residues. CDR3 in DNA: TGTGCCAGCTCTGGAGGGGCGACTGAAGCTTTCTTT. Its protein product is CASSGGATEAFF. Complete variable domain (other parts from reference TRBV25-1 and TRBJ1-1): EADIYQTPRYLVIGTGKKITLECSQTMGHDKMYWYQQDPGMELHLIHYSYGVNSTEKGDLSSESTVSRIRTEHFPLTLESARPSHTSQYLCASSGGATEAFFGQGTRLTVV.

Only a few counts were recorded for this clone. This chain joins TRBV2 and TRBJ1-1, with 7 bases aligning to TRBD1. Trimming took 4 bases from V and 2 from J; bases not matched to a gene: 7. The CDR3 sequence is 15 residues long. CDR1 is SNHLY, CDR2 FYNNEI, per germline. CDR3 protein: CASSVQGYGNTEAFF. Written as DNA, the CDR3 is TGTGCCAGCAGTGTACAGGGGTACGGAAACACTGAAGCTTTCTTT.

J is TRBJ1-3 and V is TRBV27, with D possibly being TRBD1 (5 bases). The germline gives CDR1 MNHEY, CDR2 SMNVEV (reference sequence). This CDR3 contains 13 residues. V was shortened by 5 bases and J by 4 bases, with 9 bases between the two germline ends. The CDR3 protein is CASSGGIGNTIYF. DNA for the CDR3: TGTGCCAGCAGTGGGGGGATCGGAAACACCATATATTTT.

CDR3 in DNA: TGTGCCAGCAGCTTAGCCGGGAACAATGAGCAGTTCTTC. Protein: CASSLAGNNEQFF. The chain employs TRBV11-2 and TRBJ2-1; a weak D match, TRBD2 (5 bases). The CDR3 has 13 residues. Germline V gives CDR1 SGHAT, CDR2 FQNNGV. V was clipped by 1 base and J by 5 bases, with 6 bases between them.

The chain carries TRBV2 and TRBJ1-5, with D uncertain. This CDR3 is built from 13 residues. CDR1 is SNHLY, CDR2 FYNNEI, per germline. Trimming took 6 bases from V and 2 from J, leaving 8 bases between them. The CDR3, as DNA: TGTGCCAGCAGCCTTTCGGGCAATCAGCCCCAGCATTTT. Amino acid sequence: CASSLSGNQPQHF.

The V and J genes are TRBV28 and TRBJ2-3; D is possibly TRBD1 or TRBD2 (6 bases each). In germline, CDR1 is MDHEN, CDR2 SYDVKM. V was trimmed by 6 bases and J by 0 bases, leaving 7 bases between them. This CDR3 has 13 amino acids. DNA for the CDR3: TGTGCCAGCAGCGGGGGCAGCACAGATACGCAGTATTTT. Protein product: CASSGGSTDTQYF.

The genes are TRBV6-6 and TRBJ1-2; D is unresolved. CDR3 size: 14 residues. Germline V gene sequence: CDR1 MNHNY, CDR2 SVGAGI (reference sequence). The V end lost 6 bases, the J end lost 6 bases, and 17 bases lay between the germline ends. The CDR3 protein is CASSRSTDADGYTF. CDR3 sequence (DNA): TGTGCCAGCAGCCGCTCAACAGATGCTGATGGCTACACCTTC.

The chain recombines TRBV7-3 with TRBJ1-1; no reliable D call. V lost 2 bases and J lost 4, with 8 bases in between. The CDR3 consists of 13 residues. The V gene's germline CDR1 is SGHTA and CDR2 FQGTGA. The DNA of the CDR3 is TGTGCCAGCAGCTTAGATGGAGGCACTGAAGCTTTCTTT. It specifies CASSLDGGTEAFF.

The chain is built from TRBV5-1 and TRBJ2-7; no clear D gene. The germline V gene encodes CDR1 SGHRS and CDR2 YFSETQ. The CDR3 runs 14 residues. V was shortened by 1 base and J by 4 bases, with 12 bases between the two germline ends. The CDR3 reads CASSLNPGDYEQYF. CDR3 nucleotides: TGCGCCAGCAGCTTGAATCCCGGTGATTACGAGCAGTACTTC.

The rearrangement links TRBV5-1 to TRBJ2-5, with 7 bases identical to TRBD2. The CDR3 runs to 14 residues. Unmatched junction bases numbered 3, after V lost 4 bases and J lost 0 bases. Germline lookup yields CDR1 SGHRS and CDR2 YFSETQ. Here the CDR3 DNA reads TGCGCCAGCAGCCTTAGCGGGCACCAAGAGACCCAGTACTTC. Its protein product is CASSLSGHQETQYF.

The rearrangement joins TRBV7-2 to TRBJ2-5; 9 bases match TRBD1. This CDR3 is 16 amino acids long. Germline CDR1 is SGHTA and CDR2 is FQGNSA. Germline trimming cut 5 bases from V and 4 bases from J; bases unmatched to any gene: 11. This chain's CDR3 is CASSPHLTGGAETQYF. The CDR3 DNA reads TGTGCCAGCAGCCCCCATTTGACAGGGGGGGCAGAGACCCAGTACTTC.